The 3 T cell receptor beta chains given below trace back to one sample, sequenced in a study of tumor-infiltrating lymphocytes in oesophageal squamous cell carcinoma. TCRdb processed the PCR reads anew with MiXCR; each CDR3 protein has one entry. Of about 21,000 distinct CDR3 sequences detected, roughly two fifths appear once; the ten largest clones hold less than 45%. The specimen sequenced was esophageal tumor tissue. The receptors come from a male donor with esophageal squamous cell carcinoma.

This clonotype was counted between two and nine times. The chain couples TRBV5-1 to TRBJ2-3; TRBD1 aligns across 7 bases. CDR1 is SGHRS, CDR2 YFSETQ, per germline. The CDR3 sequence is 16 residues long. V was pared by 7 bases and J by 5 bases, with 16 bases of the junction left unmatched. CDR3 DNA sequence: TGCGCCAGCTCCCCACTACCGCCAGCAGGGGGAGATACGCAGTATTTT. It is translated as CASSPLPPAGGDTQYF.

This clonotype is termed medium-sized. The CDR3 region is CASSLRSQGLNYGYTF. In nucleotides, the CDR3 is TGTGCCAGCAGCTTAAGGTCTCAGGGACTAAACTATGGCTACACCTTC. The chain carries TRBV7-9 and TRBJ1-2, with a tentative D call TRBD1 (5 bases). Per the germline V gene, CDR1 is SEHNR and CDR2 is FQNEAQ (reference sequence). Trimming removed 2 bases from V and 2 bases from J, with 15 bases in between. The CDR3 consists of 16 residues.

The chain carries TRBV7-6 and TRBJ2-7; 10 bases align to TRBD1. The end of the DNA aligns better with TRBJ2-5, so the J call may be wrong. This CDR3 has 15 amino acids. Germline V lookup: CDR1 SGHVS, CDR2 FNYEAQ. CDR3 protein: CASGNGDRGFETQYF. DNA for the CDR3: TGTGCCAGCGGAAACGGGGACAGGGGTTTTGAGACCCAGTACTTC.